These 21 T cell receptor beta chains were sequenced from one sample in a study of response to subunit inactivated influenza vaccine. Each CDR3 protein gets one entry after TCRdb re-called the RT-PCR reads with MiXCR. The sample contains 600,000 to 850,000 distinct CDR3 sequences, 14% of which appear only once. Sample: PBMCs from blood, taken 14 to 15 days before vaccination. Receptors were obtained from a middle-aged man who received an inactivated influenza vaccine.

V gene TRBV18 combines with J gene TRBJ2-1, with D perhaps TRBD2 (6 bases). Germline lookup yields CDR1 KGHSH and CDR2 LQKENI. Deletions cut 9 bases from V and 4 bases from J, with 16 bases between. The CDR3 length is 14 residues. The DNA for the CDR3 is TGTGCCAGTTCCCGAACTAGCCTTTACAATGAGCAGTTCTTC. Its protein product is CASSRTSLYNEQFF.

In its sample, this clonotype was seen many times. The rearrangement uses TRBV6-1 and TRBJ2-7; 7 bases are shared with TRBD2. This CDR3 contains 16 residues. Germline V gene data show CDR1 as MNHNS and CDR2 as SASEGT. The J segment lost 7 bases and the V segment lost 5 bases, leaving 17 bases of the junction unmatched. The CDR3: CASSSGLGRVMREQYF. The CDR3 DNA reads as TGTGCCAGCAGTAGCGGACTAGGGCGGGTTATGAGGGAGCAGTACTTC.

This chain joins TRBV28 and TRBJ2-1, with 7 bases lining up with TRBD1. There are 13 residues in the CDR3. Germline V CDR1 and CDR2: MDHEN, SYDVKM. Trimming took 3 bases from V and 8 from J; bases not matched to a gene: 4. As DNA, the CDR3 is TGTGCCAGCAGTTTGGGACAGTGGGATGAGCAGTTCTTC. It encodes CASSLGQWDEQFF.

This clonotype was detected only a few times. The CDR3 region is CASSWTWGNSPLHF. CDR3 DNA sequence: TGTGCCAGCAGCTGGACATGGGGTAATTCACCCCTCCACTTT. The rearrangement uses TRBV12-3 or TRBV12-4 and TRBJ1-6; D may be TRBD1 (5 bases). V was shortened by 6 bases and J by 6 bases, with 12 bases between the two germline ends. This CDR3 spans 14 amino acids.

This clonotype was observed a handful of times. The V gene is TRBV11-2, the J gene TRBJ2-4; a weak D match, TRBD2 (6 bases). The CDR3 runs 18 residues. Germline V gene sequence: CDR1 SGHAT, CDR2 FQNNGV. Trimming pared 3 bases from V and 0 bases from J, leaving 18 bases between. CDR3 amino acids: CASSLGGGASLAKNIQYF. In DNA form, the CDR3 reads TGTGCCAGCAGCTTGGGAGGTGGGGCGAGTCTAGCCAAAAACATTCAGTACTTC.

This clonotype was counted only a few times. The chain is built from TRBV20-1 and TRBJ2-1; D is possibly TRBD1 or TRBD2 (6 bases each). The CDR3 covers 14 residues. The germline gives CDR1 DFQATT, CDR2 SNEGSKA (reference sequence). Trimming pared 6 bases from V and 7 bases from J, leaving 19 bases between. CDR3 DNA sequence: TGCAGTGCAGGGGGGAGGCTTGAGTTAAATGAGCAGTTCTTC. Translated, it gives CSAGGRLELNEQFF.

This clonotype was seen a few times. J is TRBJ2-2 and V is TRBV5-1, with a weak D call TRBD2 (5 bases). V lost 4 bases and J 3 bases, leaving 16 bases between the germline ends. Germline CDR1 SGHRS, CDR2 YFSETQ. This CDR3 region has 16 residues. The CDR3 loop reads CASSRMSDLHTGELFF. Written as DNA, the CDR3 is TGCGCCAGCAGCCGGATGTCGGACTTGCACACCGGGGAGCTGTTTTTT. Complete variable domain (other parts from reference TRBV5-1 and TRBJ2-2): KAGVTQTPRYLIKTRGQQVTLSCSPISGHRSVSWYQQTPGQGLQFLFEYFSETQRNKGNFPGRFSGRQFSNSRSEMNVSTLELGDSALYLCASSRMSDLHTGELFFGEGSRLTVL.

This clonotype has just a few counts. The J gene is TRBJ1-4, the V gene TRBV5-1; weak D call: TRBD1 (6 bases). The germline gives CDR1 SGHRS, CDR2 YFSETQ. The length of the CDR3 is 15 residues. Trimming cost V 1 base and J 5 bases, with 12 bases left between them. The CDR3 spells CASSLSAQGNEKLFF. The CDR3 nucleotides are TGCGCCAGCAGCTTGAGTGCCCAGGGGAATGAAAAACTGTTTTTT.

This clonotype was found a few times. The V and J genes are TRBV7-9 and TRBJ2-1; D might be TRBD1 or TRBD2, each matching 6 bases. The length of the CDR3 is 16 residues. V shed 1 base and J shed 2 bases, with 12 bases lying between them. In germline, CDR1 is SEHNR, CDR2 FQNEAQ (reference sequence). CDR3: CASSLGSGEAYNEQFF. The DNA of the CDR3 is TGTGCCAGCAGCTTAGGGTCAGGGGAGGCCTACAATGAGCAGTTCTTC.

J is TRBJ2-1 and V is TRBV5-5; TRBD1 might be the D (6 bases). CDR1 SGHKS and CDR2 YYEKEE come from the germline V gene (reference sequence). There are 14 residues in the CDR3. The ends were cut back, 1 base at V and 10 bases at J, with 15 bases in the middle. The chain's CDR3 is CASSLSPGEEEQFF. As DNA, the CDR3 is TGTGCCAGCAGCTTGTCTCCAGGGGAAGAAGAGCAGTTCTTC.

This clonotype was observed many times. This sequence joins TRBV2 and TRBJ1-1; D is perhaps TRBD1 (5 bases). The V gene's germline CDR1 is SNHLY and CDR2 FYNNEI. The CDR3 loop spans 14 amino acids. Trimming cost V 7 bases and J 4 bases, with 16 bases left between them. The CDR3 region is CASMVGRGVTEAFF. In DNA, the CDR3 is TGTGCCAGCATGGTCGGCCGGGGGGTCACTGAAGCTTTCTTT. Full variable domain (missing parts from reference TRBV2 and TRBJ1-1): EPEVTQTPSHQVTQMGQEVILRCVPISNHLYFYWYRQILGQKVEFLVSFYNNEISEKSEIFDDQFSVERPDGSNFTLKIRSTKLEDSAMYFCASMVGRGVTEAFFGQGTRLTVV.

This clonotype occurred a few times. V usage is TRBV18 and J usage is TRBJ2-5, with D perhaps given as TRBD1 or TRBD2 (5 bases each). This CDR3 spans 13 amino acids. Germline CDR1 KGHSH, CDR2 LQKENI. Trimming left V 4 bases short and J 5 bases short, with 11 bases between. CDR3 coding DNA: TGTGCCAGCTCACAGGGACCGAGGGAGACCCAGTACTTC. Residues: CASSQGPRETQYF.

In this sample, this clonotype turned up a few times. The gene calls are TRBV6-1 and TRBJ1-1, with a possible D match to TRBD1 (5 bases). Germline V gene lookup returns CDR1 MNHNS and CDR2 SASEGT. CDR3 length: 16 residues. The V end lost 1 base, the J end lost 1 base, and 13 bases lay between the germline ends. The CDR3 DNA reads TGTGCCAGCAGTGAAGGACCCAGGGTACGGAACACTGAAGCTTTCTTT. Encoded protein: CASSEGPRVRNTEAFF.

The genes are TRBV28 and TRBJ1-3; D is ambiguous. Trimming took 6 bases from V and 5 from J, leaving 11 bases between them. The CDR3 is 13 residues long. Germline V CDR1 and CDR2: MDHEN, SYDVKM. The CDR3 here is CASSPVERNTIYF. The CDR3 nucleotides read TGTGCCAGCAGCCCAGTAGAAAGAAACACCATATATTTT.

This clonotype showed up just once. V and J are TRBV12-3 or TRBV12-4 and TRBJ2-7; D perhaps matches TRBD1 (6 bases). The CDR3 length is 14 residues. Trimming removed 3 bases at V and 5 bases at J, with 14 bases between. CDR3 sequence (DNA): TGTGCCAGCAGTTTCTACAGGGATGTTAACGAGCAGTACTTC. Amino acid sequence: CASSFYRDVNEQYF.

This clonotype has only a few counts. CDR3 nucleotides: TGCAGTGCTAGAGATTTTAGGACAGGGAACACCGGGGAGCTGTTTTTT. It specifies CSARDFRTGNTGELFF. V usage is TRBV20-1 and J usage is TRBJ2-2, with 7 bases aligning to TRBD1. The length of the CDR3 is 16 residues. In germline, CDR1 is DFQATT, CDR2 SNEGSKA (reference sequence). Losses at the gene ends were 0 bases for V and 1 base for J; bases not matched to a gene: 5.

The chain carries TRBV3-1 and TRBJ2-7; 10 bases agree with TRBD1. The germline V gene encodes CDR1 LGHDT and CDR2 YNNKEL (reference sequence). J gave up 6 bases and V 0 bases, and 5 bases lay outside the gene matches. The CDR3 has 15 amino acids. The CDR3 DNA reads as TGTGCCAGCAGCCAAGATACTGGGACAGGGGCCGAGCAGTACTTC. It translates to CASSQDTGTGAEQYF.

Comment on this clonotype: A read error may account for a junction end that differs from germline. The chain couples TRBV6-2 or TRBV6-3 to TRBJ2-7; D ambiguous. Germline CDR1 and CDR2: MNHEY and SVGEGT. CDR3 length: 13 residues. Here the CDR3 reads CASRYSFSYEQYF. The CDR3 nucleotides are TGTGCCAGCAGATACTCTTTTTCCTACGAGCAGTACTTC.

This chain joins TRBV6-2 or TRBV6-3 and TRBJ1-2; D not resolved. Per germline, CDR1 MNHEY and CDR2 SVGEGT. Trimming took 1 base from V and 4 from J, leaving 13 bases between them. The CDR3 runs 15 residues. As DNA, the CDR3 is TGTGCCAGCAGTTACTTTCGGGGATTGGCCTATGGCTACACCTTC. Amino acid sequence: CASSYFRGLAYGYTF.

This clonotype was observed a single time. This chain joins TRBV11-2 and TRBJ1-2, with D maybe TRBD1 (6 bases). Germline CDR1 and CDR2: SGHAT and FQNNGV. V gave up 3 bases and J gave up 8 bases, with 13 bases separating them. CDR3 size: 13 residues. CDR3 sequence (DNA): TGTGCCAGCAGCTTGATCCGACAGGCGGGCTACACCTTC. Its translation: CASSLIRQAGYTF.

The chain carries TRBV7-9 and TRBJ2-2, with a weak D call TRBD1 (6 bases). Germline V gene sequence: CDR1 SEHNR, CDR2 FQNEAQ (reference sequence). The CDR3 spans 14 residues. The ends were cut back, 2 bases at V and 5 bases at J, with 9 bases in the middle. In DNA, the CDR3 is TGTGCCAGCAGCTTAAACAGGGAGACCGGGGAGCTGTTTTTT. This codes for CASSLNRETGELFF.